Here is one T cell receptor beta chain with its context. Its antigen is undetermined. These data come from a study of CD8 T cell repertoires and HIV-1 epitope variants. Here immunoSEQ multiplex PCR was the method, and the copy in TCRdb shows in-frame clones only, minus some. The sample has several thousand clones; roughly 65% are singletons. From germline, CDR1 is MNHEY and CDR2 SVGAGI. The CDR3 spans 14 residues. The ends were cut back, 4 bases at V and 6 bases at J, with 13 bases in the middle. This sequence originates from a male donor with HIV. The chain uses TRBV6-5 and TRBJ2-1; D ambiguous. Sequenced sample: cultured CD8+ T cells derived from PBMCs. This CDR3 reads CASSSLGRSNEQFF. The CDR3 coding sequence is TGTGCCAGCAGTTCCCTCGGCAGGTCCAATGAGCAGTTCTTC.